One and the same sample provided the 11 T cell receptor beta chains below, sequenced in a study of T-cell reconstitution after alpha-beta-depleted transplantation in children. Preparation of the TCRbeta library involved a method that used unique molecular identifiers. A single record per CDR3 protein comes from TCRdb applying MiXCR to the PCR reads. The table records fewer than 550,000 distinct CDR3 sequences, over 10% of them present only once. Source: PBMCs, mostly from graft donor cells, taken 180 days after TCRalphabeta/CD19-depleted stem cell transplant. These receptors came from a female patient aged 2-9 years who had a stem cell transplant for aplastic anemia, so the T cells may come from the graft donor.

The chain combines TRBV4-3 with TRBJ2-1; D gene ambiguous. V lost 0 bases and J 4 bases, leaving 7 bases between the germline ends. Germline V gene sequence: CDR1 LGHNA, CDR2 YSLEER. This CDR3 spans 14 amino acids. The CDR3 sequence is CASSQEEGYNEQFF. The CDR3, as DNA: TGCGCCAGCAGCCAAGAGGAAGGGTACAATGAGCAGTTCTTC.

This clonotype has more than one count but fewer than ten. J is TRBJ2-1 and V is TRBV9; perhaps TRBD2 as D (6 bases). There are 12 residues in the CDR3. V was cut by 7 bases and J by 6 bases, with 11 bases left in between. Germline assignment: CDR1 SGDLS and CDR2 YYNGEE. CDR3 amino acids: CASGAGFNEQFF. Here the CDR3 DNA reads TGTGCCAGCGGAGCGGGTTTCAATGAGCAGTTCTTC.

This clonotype appeared many times. The rearrangement joins TRBV20-1 to TRBJ2-7; 10 positions match TRBD2. J lost 3 bases, V lost 6 bases, and 11 bases had no gene match. The CDR3 covers 15 residues. Germline V gene sequence: CDR1 DFQATT, CDR2 SNEGSKA (reference sequence). This CDR3 is CSAHQPSGSYYEQYF. The CDR3 DNA sequence: TGCAGTGCCCATCAGCCTAGCGGGAGTTACTACGAGCAGTACTTC.

The chain employs TRBV6-2 or TRBV6-3 and TRBJ1-5; D ambiguous. From germline, CDR1 is MNHEY and CDR2 SVGEGT. V lost 1 base and J lost 7, with 5 bases in between. This CDR3 is 12 amino acids long. CDR3: CASSYLMQPQHF. The CDR3, as DNA: TGTGCCAGCAGTTACTTGATGCAGCCCCAGCATTTT.

CDR3 sequence: CASSPPISRNTGELFF. CDR3 nucleotides: TGTGCCAGCTCACCACCGATTAGCCGAAACACCGGGGAGCTGTTTTTT. The genes are TRBV18 and TRBJ2-2; no clear D gene. The V gene lost 0 bases and the J gene lost 2 bases, with 10 bases spanning the gap. The germline V gene encodes CDR1 KGHSH and CDR2 LQKENI. The CDR3 loop spans 16 amino acids.

This clonotype was detected only a few times. V usage is TRBV19 and J usage is TRBJ1-2; D perhaps matches TRBD1 (6 bases). The V gene lost 5 bases and the J gene lost 6 bases, with 19 bases spanning the gap. This CDR3 is 15 amino acids long. Germline V gives CDR1 LNHDA, CDR2 SQIVND (reference sequence). CDR3 coding DNA: TGTGCCAGTAGTTCACCACGCAGGGGACCGGATGGCTACACCTTC. The encoded protein is CASSSPRRGPDGYTF.

V is TRBV7-2 and J is TRBJ1-4; D perhaps matches TRBD1 (5 bases). The CDR3 sequence is 16 residues long. Germline V gene lookup returns CDR1 SGHTA and CDR2 FQGNSA. V was clipped by 5 bases and J by 5 bases, with 18 bases between them. As DNA, the CDR3 is TGTGCCAGCAGCCCTAGGCTTAGGGGAATGAATGAAAAACTGTTTTTT. It translates to CASSPRLRGMNEKLFF.

The genes are TRBV20-1 and TRBJ1-4; D gene uncertain. The ends were cut back, 3 bases at V and 14 bases at J, with 10 bases in the middle. CDR1 and CDR2 from the germline V gene are DFQATT and SNEGSKA (reference sequence). The CDR3 has 10 amino acids. The CDR3 here is CSARMDALFF. The CDR3 coding sequence is TGCAGTGCTAGGATGGACGCTCTGTTTTTT.

The chain recombines TRBV27 with TRBJ2-5; perhaps D is TRBD1 or TRBD2 (6 bases each). This CDR3 is 15 amino acids long. From germline, CDR1 is MNHEY and CDR2 SMNVEV (reference sequence). The V and J ends lost 5 bases and 4 bases respectively, with 17 bases between them. The CDR3 DNA reads TGTGCCAGCAGTCCCGTGGGGGGCGCGGGAGAGACCCAGTACTTC. Encoded protein: CASSPVGGAGETQYF.

The V and J genes are TRBV7-7 and TRBJ2-5; a possible D gene is TRBD1 (5 bases). Per the germline V gene, CDR1 is SSHAT and CDR2 is FNYEAQ (reference sequence). V lost 2 bases, J lost 5 bases, and 12 bases lay in between. The CDR3 runs 14 residues. The CDR3 loop is CASSLTGTRETQYF. The CDR3 nucleotides read TGTGCCAGCAGCTTAACAGGCACTCGGGAGACCCAGTACTTC.

A few counts support this clonotype. The chain has TRBV7-9 and TRBJ2-1; D gene ambiguous. Germline V CDR1 and CDR2: SEHNR, FQNEAQ (reference sequence). The CDR3 consists of 14 residues. Trimming took 5 bases from V and 4 from J, leaving 12 bases between them. CDR3 sequence: CASSNRTSYNEQFF. CDR3 in DNA: TGTGCCAGCAGCAACCGGACCAGTTACAATGAGCAGTTCTTC.